This record concerns one TCR beta chain sequence. The data were taken from a study of OX40 agonist ivuxolimab in advanced cancers. In the study overall: Ivuxolimab, an agonist antibody against OX40 (CD134), was given to patients. Three patients, one with hepatocellular carcinoma and two with cutaneous melanoma, responded partially.

This CDR3 is 16 amino acids long. Germline CDR1 is SGHVS and CDR2 is FQNEAQ. V lost 1 base to trimming and J lost 3 bases, with 16 bases between them. Assay used: immunoSEQ multiplex PCR; TCRdb lists only in-frame clones, some missing. Here the sample spans 75,000 to 90,000 clones, around nine tenths being singletons. Patients had blood sampled at baseline and again on cycle 4 day 1 and cycle 7 day 1. The TCR originated in an adult with an advanced solid tumor such as melanoma, head and neck, liver or kidney cancer. The J gene is TRBJ2-7, the V gene TRBV7-8; D may be TRBD1 (6 bases). Here the sequenced sample was CD4+ or CD8+ T cells sorted from blood, taken in a trial of the OX40 agonist ivuxolimab. The CDR3 spells CASSLVQGNSRYEQYF. The CDR3 bases are TGTGCCAGCAGCTTAGTTCAGGGGAACTCTCGCTACGAGCAGTACTTC.